This T cell receptor beta chain was found in a study of blood T cell repertoires in COVID-19. Study context: Samples taken during acute and convalescent COVID-19 were collected in the United States, Italy and Spain.

As originally analysed: Estimation of nucleated cell counts was performed using reference gene primer amplification. Data came from immunoSEQ multiplex PCR; TCRdb stores just in-frame clones and leaves some out. D and trimming come from the DNA, and the V and J calls and clone size come from that table. Among about 330,000 clones listed, approximately 88% were seen once. CDR1 and CDR2 from the germline V gene are SGHRS and YFSETQ. The CDR3 has 15 amino acids. V lost 4 bases, J lost 4 bases, and 9 bases stayed unmatched. The receptor's source is a man aged 18 to 29 who had recovered from COVID-19. The sequenced sample was peripheral blood. This chain joins TRBV5-1 and TRBJ1-1, with TRBD1 identical over 8 bases. CDR3 nucleotide sequence: TGCGCCAGCAGCCCCCTGTGGACAGGGCTCACTGAAGCTTTCTTT. It yields the protein CASSPLWTGLTEAFF.